Presented here are 31 T cell receptor beta chains from one specimen sequenced in a study of cytomegalovirus exposure and HLA in healthy donors. Vbeta (60) and Jbeta (13) primers were used in the PCR. Sequencing was performed with immunoSEQ multiplex PCR; in TCRdb, only in-frame clones are kept and a portion is missing. The profile shows roughly 60,000 clones, 70% to 80% of them singletons. Material: PBMCs. The receptor source for this set is a middle-aged woman in good health and CMV-seropositive.

The rearrangement links TRBV5-6 to TRBJ2-7; 9 bases line up with TRBD2. This CDR3 spans 17 amino acids. Germline V lookup: CDR1 SGHDT, CDR2 YYEEEE. V dropped 3 bases and J dropped 3; count of bases not matched to a gene: 13. The CDR3 DNA is TGTGCCAGCAGCTCCCGGTCCTCTAGCGGGGTTATCTACGAGCAGTACTTC. Amino acid sequence: CASSSRSSSGVIYEQYF.

The genes are TRBV10-2 and TRBJ2-1, with 10 positions matching TRBD2. CDR1 is WSHSY and CDR2 is SAAADI in the germline V gene. This CDR3 is built from 16 residues. V gave up 3 bases and J gave up 7 bases; unmatched junction bases: 9. CDR3 bases: TGCGCCAGCAGTGAAGGACTAGCGGAGGAAATTAATGAGCAGTTCTTC. This encodes CASSEGLAEEINEQFF.

The rearrangement joins TRBV2 to TRBJ1-2, with 8 bases aligning to TRBD1. CDR1 is SNHLY and CDR2 is FYNNEI in the germline V gene. Trimming removed 3 bases from V and 3 bases from J; junction bases left unmatched: 3. This CDR3 has 14 residues. Here the CDR3 reads CASSDRTGYYGYTF. In nucleotides, the CDR3 is TGTGCCAGCAGTGACAGGACAGGGTACTATGGCTACACCTTC.

The V call is TRBV6-1, the J call TRBJ2-7; possible D gene TRBD1, 6 bases. Germline assignment: CDR1 MNHNS and CDR2 SASEGT. This CDR3 comprises 15 residues. Trimming left V 5 bases short and J 5 bases short, with 19 bases between. CDR3 nucleotides: TGTGCCAGCAGTCCCCTGGGGCAGGGGCTGAACGAGCAGTACTTC. Its protein product is CASSPLGQGLNEQYF.

The chain is built from TRBV10-1 and TRBJ1-2; D may be TRBD1 (6 bases). The CDR3 spans 13 residues. Germline CDR1 is WNHNN and CDR2 is SYGVQD (reference sequence). V lost 5 bases and J 9 bases, leaving 16 bases between the germline ends. CDR3 sequence reads: CASSPSQGASYTF. The CDR3 bases are TGCGCCAGCAGTCCCTCACAGGGTGCCAGCTACACCTTC.

V is TRBV20-1 and J is TRBJ1-1; D is unclear. In germline, CDR1 is DFQATT, CDR2 SNEGSKA (reference sequence). V was pared by 2 bases and J by 7 bases, with 8 bases between. This CDR3 spans 11 amino acids. CDR3 nucleotides: TGCAGTGCTAGACGCTATGTTGAAGCTTTCTTT. Its protein is CSARRYVEAFF.

The V gene is TRBV5-6, the J gene TRBJ1-1, with D unresolved. V was cut by 2 bases and J by 8 bases, with 13 bases left in between. Germline V lookup: CDR1 SGHDT, CDR2 YYEEEE. The CDR3 is 13 residues long. The CDR3 DNA is TGTGCCAGCAGCTTAATTCAGGACTCCGAAGCTTTCTTT. Its protein product is CASSLIQDSEAFF.

The V call is TRBV2, the J call TRBJ2-7, with D hard to call. The length of the CDR3 is 12 residues. From germline, CDR1 is SNHLY and CDR2 FYNNEI. Between the trimmed V and J ends, which lost 0 bases and 9 bases, there was a span of 9 bases. The CDR3 DNA follows: TGTGCCAGCAGTGAAGCGGTCCCCAGGCAGTACTTC. Amino acid sequence: CASSEAVPRQYF.

This clone was detected only a few times. The chain links TRBV9 to TRBJ2-1; the match to TRBD2 covers 8 bases. Trimming took 4 bases from V and 6 from J; bases not matched to a gene: 12. CDR1 SGDLS and CDR2 YYNGEE come from the germline V gene. The CDR3 loop spans 16 amino acids. The CDR3 spells CASSPPTVAGSNEQFF. For the CDR3, the DNA is TGTGCCAGCAGCCCACCCACGGTAGCGGGGAGCAATGAGCAGTTCTTC.

This clone has only a few counts. The chain links TRBV7-9 to TRBJ1-1; no clear D. CDR1 and CDR2 (germline): SEHNR, FQNEAQ (reference sequence). This CDR3 has 13 amino acids. Trimming left V 5 bases short and J 5 bases short, with 12 bases between. CDR3 coding DNA: TGTGCCAGCAGCCCTCGGACTGGGACTGAAGCTTTCTTT. Amino acid sequence: CASSPRTGTEAFF. Together with reference TRBV7-9 and TRBJ1-1, the CDR3 gives the full variable domain: DTGVSQNPRHKITKRGQNVTFRCDPISEHNRLYWYRQTLGQGPEFLTYFQNEAQLEKSRLLSDRFSAERPKGSFSTLEIQRTEQGDSAMYLCASSPRTGTEAFFGQGTRLTVV.

The V gene is TRBV27, the J gene TRBJ1-5; D may be TRBD1 (5 bases). Trimming stripped 3 bases from V and 2 bases from J, with 11 bases between. Germline V gives CDR1 MNHEY, CDR2 SMNVEV (reference sequence). The CDR3 contains 15 residues. For the CDR3, the DNA is TGTGCCAGCAGTTTCTCCGGGGGGGGCAATCAGCCCCAGCATTTT. Amino acids: CASSFSGGGNQPQHF.

This clone was found once. The rearrangement links TRBV30 to TRBJ2-5; 10 bases agree with TRBD1. Per germline, CDR1 GTSNPN and CDR2 SVGIG (reference sequence). This CDR3 has 13 amino acids. V gave up 6 bases and J gave up 7 bases; unmatched junction bases: 8. The CDR3 nucleotides read TGTGCCTGTGACAGGGGGCTGCCTGGGACCCAGTACTTC. It encodes CACDRGLPGTQYF.

The genes are TRBV30 and TRBJ1-3, with D maybe TRBD1 (5 bases). V lost 4 bases and J 4 bases, leaving 17 bases between the germline ends. Germline V gene lookup returns CDR1 GTSNPN and CDR2 SVGIG (reference sequence). This CDR3 has 15 amino acids. CDR3 loop: CAWNADILRGNTIYF. For the CDR3, the DNA is TGTGCCTGGAACGCGGACATCCTGAGGGGAAACACCATATATTTT. The whole variable domain, filled in from reference TRBV30 and TRBJ1-3, reads SQTIHQWPATLVQPVGSPLSLECTVEGTSNPNLYWYRQAAGRGLQLLFYSVGIGQISSEVPQNLSASRPQDRQFILSSKKLLLSDSGFYLCAWNADILRGNTIYFGEGSWLTVV.

V usage is TRBV5-1 and J usage is TRBJ2-7; tentatively, D is TRBD1 (5 bases). Germline assignment: CDR1 SGHRS and CDR2 YFSETQ. The CDR3 sequence is 14 residues long. The V and J ends lost 0 bases and 3 bases respectively, with 10 bases between them. This CDR3 reads CASSLVAGYYEQYF. The CDR3 DNA is TGCGCCAGCAGCTTGGTGGCAGGGTACTACGAGCAGTACTTC.

The rearrangement uses TRBV7-6 and TRBJ1-4; TRBD1 agrees at 7 bases. The CDR3 has 15 amino acids. Trimming at V came to 3 bases and at J to 4 bases, leaving 5 bases not matched to a gene. CDR1 and CDR2 from the germline V gene are SGHVS and FNYEAQ. Here the CDR3 reads CASSFKGGSNEKLFF. In nucleotides, the CDR3 is TGTGCCAGCAGCTTTAAAGGGGGCAGTAATGAAAAACTGTTTTTT.

The chain combines TRBV5-4 with TRBJ2-7, with D possibly TRBD1 on 6 matching bases. The CDR3 contains 15 residues. CDR1 is SGHNT, CDR2 YYREEE, per germline (reference sequence). The ends were cut back, 0 bases at V and 0 bases at J, with 10 bases in the middle. The CDR3 sequence is CASSLDRANSYEQYF. The DNA for the CDR3 is TGTGCCAGCAGCTTGGACAGGGCTAACTCCTACGAGCAGTACTTC.

The chain recombines TRBV27 with TRBJ2-1, with TRBD2 matching 14 bases. Germline CDR1 and CDR2: MNHEY and SMNVEV (reference sequence). V shed 5 bases, J shed 0 bases, and the junction held 9 bases outside the gene matches. The CDR3 has 19 amino acids. The CDR3: CASSKGLAGGFSSYNEQFF. CDR3 bases: TGTGCCAGCAGTAAAGGACTAGCGGGGGGCTTTAGCTCCTACAATGAGCAGTTCTTC.

This chain connects TRBV10-1 to TRBJ2-2, with TRBD2 matching over 14 bases. The CDR3 covers 19 residues. The V and J ends lost 3 bases and 6 bases, in that order; junction bases with no gene match: 12. Per the germline V gene, CDR1 is WNHNN and CDR2 is SYGVQD (reference sequence). CDR3 bases: TGCGCCAGCAGTGATACCGGGACTAGCGGGGGAAGGGTAGCCGGGGAGCTGTTTTTT. Protein: CASSDTGTSGGRVAGELFF.

This clone was counted between two and nine times. The rearrangement joins TRBV12-5 to TRBJ2-1; 9 bases fit TRBD1. The V gene's germline CDR1 is LGHNT and CDR2 FRNRAP. The CDR3 is made up of 15 amino acids. The V gene end was trimmed by 0 bases and the J gene end by 8 bases; junction bases not matched to a gene: 5. The CDR3 region is CASGLVQGAGYEQFF. The DNA of the CDR3 is TGTGCTAGTGGTTTGGTACAGGGGGCAGGATATGAGCAGTTCTTC. The full variable domain, rest sourced from reference TRBV12-5 and TRBJ2-1, is DARVTQTPRHKVTEMGQEVTMRCQPILGHNTVFWYRQTMMQGLELLAYFRNRAPLDDSGMPKDRFSAEMPDATLATLKIQPSEPRDSAVYFCASGLVQGAGYEQFFGPGTRLTVL.

V usage is TRBV6-5 and J usage is TRBJ1-5; 10 bases line up with TRBD1. CDR1 and CDR2 (germline): MNHEY, SVGAGI. The trim removed 6 bases at V and 4 bases at J, leaving 3 bases unmatched. This CDR3 has 14 residues. CDR3: CASRRTGGNQPQHF. CDR3 nucleotide sequence: TGTGCCAGCAGGCGGACAGGGGGAAATCAGCCCCAGCATTTT.

The rearrangement links TRBV6-1 to TRBJ2-1; perhaps TRBD2 as D (5 bases). The CDR3 spans 16 residues. Germline values: CDR1 MNHNS, CDR2 SASEGT. The V and J ends lost 2 bases and 9 bases respectively, with 20 bases between them. The CDR3: CASSEILGAPLGEQFF. Written as DNA, the CDR3 is TGTGCCAGCAGTGAAATACTAGGCGCTCCTTTGGGTGAGCAGTTCTTC.

The rearrangement uses TRBV12-5 and TRBJ1-2; 9 bases match TRBD1. CDR1 and CDR2 (germline): LGHNT, FRNRAP. The CDR3 contains 14 residues. The V and J ends lost 3 bases and 8 bases, in that order; junction bases with no gene match: 7. The CDR3 nucleotides read TGTGCTAGTGGTTTCACTACAGGGGGCTACGGCTACACCTTC. Its protein product is CASGFTTGGYGYTF.

The V gene is TRBV6-5, the J gene TRBJ1-2, with a weak D call TRBD1 (5 bases). V was shortened by 2 bases and J by 2 bases, with 6 bases between the two germline ends. The CDR3 contains 13 residues. Germline CDR1 is MNHEY and CDR2 is SVGAGI. The CDR3 bases are TGTGCCAGCAGTTACGGGGGGAACTATGGCTACACCTTC. Its protein is CASSYGGNYGYTF.

The rearrangement links TRBV2 to TRBJ2-2, with 11 bases lining up with TRBD1. The ends lost 4 bases at V and 6 bases at J; junction bases unmatched: 1. This CDR3 region has 14 residues. CDR1 is SNHLY and CDR2 is FYNNEI in the germline V gene. The CDR3 bases are TGTGCCAGCAGTGGGGACAGGGGGGCCGGGGAGCTGTTTTTT. This codes for CASSGDRGAGELFF.

The chain uses TRBV4-1 and TRBJ2-1, with D tentatively TRBD2 (6 bases). Trimming shortened V by 5 bases and J by 1 base, and 12 bases separated the two germline ends. Germline V gene sequence: CDR1 MGHRA, CDR2 YSYEKL. The CDR3 sequence is 15 residues long. CDR3 in DNA: TGCGCCAGCAGCACTTCTCGGGGGTCCTACAATGAGCAGTTCTTC. It specifies CASSTSRGSYNEQFF.

This clone was detected only a few times. This chain joins TRBV2 and TRBJ2-7, with D perhaps TRBD1 (5 bases). V lost 2 bases, J lost 4 bases, and 12 bases lay in between. The CDR3 length is 14 residues. Germline CDR1 is SNHLY and CDR2 is FYNNEI. The CDR3 sequence is CASSEQGLGYEQYF. The CDR3 region has the DNA TGTGCCAGCAGTGAACAGGGATTAGGATACGAGCAGTACTTC.

The chain employs TRBV6-1 and TRBJ1-1, with a weak D call TRBD1 (6 bases). CDR1 is MNHNS, CDR2 SASEGT, per germline. V was clipped by 2 bases and J by 3 bases, with 16 bases between them. The CDR3 is 16 residues long. The DNA for the CDR3 is TGTGCCAGCAGTGAATTCGCCCCAGGGGCAGACACTGAAGCTTTCTTT. Amino acid sequence: CASSEFAPGADTEAFF.

In this sample, this clone turned up a few times. The rearrangement links TRBV19 to TRBJ1-2; 7 bases align to TRBD1. Per the germline V gene, CDR1 is LNHDA and CDR2 is SQIVND (reference sequence). After removal of 7 bases from V and 3 bases from J, the junction contained 8 bases not matched to a gene. The CDR3 loop spans 14 amino acids. CDR3: CASTPTGRDYGYTF. The CDR3 DNA reads TGTGCCAGTACCCCGACAGGGAGAGACTATGGCTACACCTTC.

This chain links TRBV25-1 with TRBJ2-1; D perhaps matches TRBD1 (6 bases). The V gene's germline CDR1 is MGHDK and CDR2 SYGVNS. V lost 5 bases and J lost 7, with 9 bases in between. The CDR3 covers 12 residues. For the CDR3, the DNA is TGTGCCAGCAGTAGGACAGCAAATGAGCAGTTCTTC. Translation gives CASSRTANEQFF.

This sequence joins TRBV7-2 and TRBJ2-5, with TRBD1 as a possible D gene (6 bases). V shed 5 bases and J shed 2 bases, with 18 bases lying between them. The CDR3 covers 16 residues. The germline V gene encodes CDR1 SGHTA and CDR2 FQGNSA. The CDR3 spells CASSLRGTRIQETQYF. In nucleotides, the CDR3 is TGTGCCAGCAGCCTCCGAGGGACAAGGATTCAAGAGACCCAGTACTTC.

The chain joins TRBV7-2 to TRBJ1-1, with D possibly being TRBD1 (6 bases). Trimming pared 5 bases from V and 4 bases from J, leaving 17 bases between. CDR1 is SGHTA and CDR2 is FQGNSA in the germline V gene. The CDR3 contains 15 residues. CDR3 amino acids: CASSPNRVRGTEAFF. As DNA, the CDR3 is TGTGCCAGCAGCCCTAACAGGGTAAGAGGCACTGAAGCTTTCTTT.